These T cell receptor beta chains were read from a single sample in a study of OX40 agonist ivuxolimab in advanced cancers. Only in-frame clones appear in the TCRdb table, and some are missing; sequencing was by immunoSEQ multiplex PCR. The sample records 55,000 to 90,000 clones, 86% being singletons. Sequenced material: CD4+ or CD8+ T cells sorted from blood, taken in a trial of the OX40 agonist ivuxolimab. These receptors came from an adult with an advanced solid tumor such as melanoma, head and neck, liver or kidney cancer. CDR3s include the opening cysteine and the closing phenylalanine or tryptophan. The D gene is left open where the match is weak. The listing skips clone size in some rows; elsewhere it reads once, few, many or a size class.

CASSLAPGQGSNEQFF TGCGCCAGCAGCTTGGCGCCGGGACAGGGTAGCAATGAGCAGTTCTTC TRBD1 TRBV5-1 NA TRBJ2-1
CASSSEGYGYTF TGTGCCAGCAGTTCGGAAGGCTATGGCTACACCTTC NA TRBV6-5 NA TRBJ1-2
CASSRVRDGNYGYTF TGTGCCAGCAGCCGCGTGCGGGACGGAAACTATGGCTACACCTTC NA TRBV6-9 NA TRBJ1-2
CASTGTAVEAFF TGTGCCAGCACTGGGACGGCCGTTGAAGCTTTCTTT NA TRBV6-6 NA TRBJ1-1
CASSLLAGGKTTDTQYF TGTGCCAGCAGTTTGCTAGCGGGGGGGAAGACTACAGATACGCAGTATTTT TRBD2 TRBV28 NA TRBJ2-3
CASSLGTATNYGYTF TGTGCCAGCAGCTTAGGGACAGCTACGAACTATGGCTACACCTTC NA TRBV11-2 NA TRBJ1-2
CAWSVYTGELFF TGTGCCTGGAGTGTTTACACCGGGGAGCTGTTTTTT NA TRBV30 NA TRBJ2-2
CASNPDAGGETQYF TGTGCCAGCAACCCTGACGCGGGCGGGGAGACCCAGTACTTC NA TRBV11-2 NA TRBJ2-5
CASVGAGYEQYF TGTGCCAGTGTAGGGGCGGGTTACGAGCAGTACTTC NA TRBV28 NA TRBJ2-7
CASSLVLLTSSTDTQYF TGCGCCAGCAGCTTGGTGTTGCTGACATCTAGCACAGATACGCAGTATTTT NA TRBV5-1 once TRBJ2-3
CASRPRDLSGNTIYF TGTGCCAGCAGGCCGAGGGACCTCTCTGGAAACACCATATATTTT NA TRBV28 NA TRBJ1-3
CASSDGIYNSPLHF TGTGCCAGCAGTGACGGGATCTATAATTCACCCCTCCACTTT NA TRBV6-1 NA TRBJ1-6
CGLQGDYGYTF TGCGGACTACAGGGCGACTATGGCTACACCTTC NA TRBV20-1 NA TRBJ1-2
CASSLLLIALSPYEQYF TGTGCCAGCAGTTTATTACTGATTGCGTTATCACCCTACGAGCAGTACTTC NA TRBV28 NA TRBJ2-7
CASSLYRQVSGNTIYF TGTGCCAGCAGTTTGTACCGACAGGTCTCTGGAAACACCATATATTTT NA TRBV28 NA TRBJ1-3
CAWSMGGRQPQHF TGTGCCTGGAGTATGGGGGGACGTCAGCCCCAGCATTTT NA TRBV30 NA TRBJ1-5
CASSLSFGTQYF TGTGCCAGCAGTCTAAGCTTTGGTACGCAGTATTTT NA TRBV28 NA TRBJ2-3
CASSLAGGQETQYF TGTGCCAGCAGCTTAGCGGGGGGGCAAGAGACCCAGTACTTC TRBD2 TRBV7-2 NA TRBJ2-5
CASSYRGGSRTGELFF TGTGCCAGCAGTTATCGCGGGGGGTCTAGGACCGGGGAGCTGTTTTTT TRBD2 TRBV6-6 once TRBJ2-2
CASSRGGPTDTQYF TGTGCCAGCAGCCGGGGGGGCCCCACAGATACGCAGTATTTT TRBD2 TRBV7-2 NA TRBJ2-3
CASSLGQRGVGETQYF TGTGCCAGCAGCTTAGGACAGCGGGGGGTTGGAGAGACCCAGTACTTC TRBD2 TRBV11-2 NA TRBJ2-5
CASSEVYADTQYF TGCGCCAGCAGTGAGGTTTACGCAGATACGCAGTATTTT NA TRBV10-2 NA TRBJ2-3
CASSLLAEQFF TGTGCCAGCAGCTTGTTAGCTGAGCAGTTCTTC NA TRBV28 NA TRBJ2-1
CASSHGQGRGSYTF TGTGCCAGCAGCCATGGACAGGGGCGAGGGAGCTACACCTTC TRBD1 TRBV5-4 few TRBJ1-2
CAWSVTAGGPGTEAFF TGTGCCTGGAGTGTAACGGCAGGGGGCCCCGGCACTGAAGCTTTCTTT TRBD1 TRBV30 NA TRBJ1-1
CASSVRTGFSGYTF TGTGCCAGCAGTGTTAGGACAGGGTTCTCTGGCTACACCTTC TRBD1 TRBV2 NA TRBJ1-2
CAWSKTWGLRLNTEAFF TGTGCCTGGAGCAAAACTTGGGGGTTGAGACTGAACACTGAAGCTTTCTTT NA TRBV30 NA TRBJ1-1
CASSFQGVTGNTIYF TGCGCCAGCAGCTTCCAGGGGGTAACTGGAAACACCATATATTTT TRBD1 TRBV5-1 few TRBJ1-3
CAIRSQGAGAGTGELFF TGCGCCATCAGATCGCAGGGGGCGGGGGCGGGGACCGGGGAGCTGTTTTTT NA TRBV10-2 NA TRBJ2-2
CASSSGPNTGELFF TGTGCCAGCAGCTCGGGACCGAACACCGGGGAGCTGTTTTTT NA TRBV7-8 NA TRBJ2-2
CASMDRGQLGEKLFF TGTGCCAGCATGGACAGGGGGCAATTAGGGGAAAAACTGTTTTTT TRBD1 TRBV2 NA TRBJ1-4
CASSFTGDGEKLFF TGCGCCAGCAGCTTTACAGGGGATGGTGAAAAACTGTTTTTT TRBD1 TRBV5-1 NA TRBJ1-4
CAISERGRNMNTEAFF TGTGCCATCAGTGAGAGGGGGCGTAACATGAACACTGAAGCTTTCTTT TRBD1 TRBV10-3 few TRBJ1-1
CASSPVYGQGNTEAFF TGTGCCAGCAGCCCCGTTTACGGTCAGGGAAACACTGAAGCTTTCTTT NA TRBV7-9 NA TRBJ1-1
CASSLVARGGYNEQFF TGTGCCAGCAGCTTAGTCGCGAGGGGAGGGTACAATGAGCAGTTCTTC TRBD2 TRBV7-2 once TRBJ2-1
CASSQERDGYTF TGTGCCAGCAGCCAAGAACGTGATGGCTACACCTTC NA TRBV7-8 NA TRBJ1-2
CASSRTGGLGIF TGTGCCAGCAGCAGGACAGGGGGCCTCGGGATCTTC TRBD1 TRBV6-5 once TRBJ2-1
CASSFLGQRYTEAFF TGCGCCAGCAGCTTTTTAGGACAGCGCTACACTGAAGCTTTCTTT NA TRBV4-1 once TRBJ1-1
CASSRTGADTQYF TGTGCCAGCAGCCGCACAGGGGCAGATACGCAGTATTTT TRBD1 TRBV5-6 NA TRBJ2-3
CASSPGPTGELFF TGTGCCAGCAGCCCTGGACCCACCGGGGAGCTGTTTTTT NA TRBV7-3 NA TRBJ2-2
CASSLAAVAGGETQYF TGTGCCAGCAGCTTAGCGGCGGTAGCGGGGGGGGAGACCCAGTACTTC TRBD2 TRBV7-2 NA TRBJ2-5
CASSSGGPNQPQHF TGTGCCAGCAGTTCAGGGGGCCCCAATCAGCCCCAGCATTTT TRBD1 TRBV28 NA TRBJ1-5
CAIALGQGAGGYTF TGTGCCATCGCCCTCGGACAGGGGGCGGGGGGCTACACCTTC TRBD1 TRBV10-3 NA TRBJ1-2
CASSIQTTTGGDQPQHF TGTGCCAGTAGTATCCAGACGACCACAGGGGGCGATCAGCCCCAGCATTTT TRBD1 TRBV19 NA TRBJ1-5
CASSLGAGTEAFF TGTGCCAGCAGCTTAGGTGCGGGCACTGAAGCTTTCTTT NA TRBV7-7 NA TRBJ1-1